This T cell receptor beta chain was profiled in a study of human T cells and chemical hapten exposure. Study findings and constraints: Counts of TCRs above 1 in 1000 frequency stayed unchanged with DPC sensitization.

The CDR3 length is 14 residues. The V and J ends lost 2 bases and 3 bases respectively, with 5 bases between them. Germline CDR1 is SNHLY and CDR2 is FYNNEI. TCRdb re-called the RACE reads with MiXCR, one entry per CDR3 protein. The sample holds 95,000 to 150,000 distinct CDR3 sequences; 13% are singletons and the top ten take around 2.8%. Documented time point: pre-sensitization, week 0. Treatment defined: therapeutic diphenylcyclopropenone sensitization with weekly scalp DPC. Details on this clonotype: As yet, its antigen is unknown.

This receptor was identified in a woman aged 18-29 years with alopecia areata. Some clones in this sample may be carry-over from other donors' samples. This rearrangement joins TRBV2 to TRBJ2-6; D is unresolved. The sample consisted of whole blood, taken in connection with sensitization to the hapten diphenylcyclopropenone (DPC). The CDR3 spells CASSELVGANVLTF. CDR3 nucleotides: TGTGCCAGCAGTGAACTAGTTGGGGCCAACGTCCTGACTTTC.